What follows are 10 T cell receptor beta chains derived from one specimen sequenced in a study of blood T cell repertoires in COVID-19. Measured with immunoSEQ multiplex PCR; TCRdb has only the in-frame clones, and not every one. Of hundreds of thousands of clones in the sample, roughly nine tenths were seen once. Source material: peripheral blood. These receptors were taken from a woman between 45 and 65 years old with COVID-19, enrolled during active disease.

The rearrangement uses TRBV5-1 and TRBJ2-3; no clear D. This CDR3 region has 12 residues. Trimming removed 0 bases at V and 4 bases at J, with 3 bases between. Per the germline V gene, CDR1 is SGHRS and CDR2 is YFSETQ. The CDR3 nucleotides are TGCGCCAGCAGCTTGGCCGCAGATACGCAGTATTTT. Amino acids: CASSLAADTQYF.

V usage is TRBV3-1 (or the pseudogene TRBV3-2) and J usage is TRBJ2-1; D unclear. The length of the CDR3 is 16 residues. The V and J ends lost 4 bases and 2 bases respectively, with 15 bases between them. CDR1 and CDR2 (germline): LGHDT, YNNKEL (reference sequence). CDR3 amino acids: CASSPVLGDPYNEQFF. The CDR3 DNA is TGTGCCAGCAGCCCTGTTCTGGGCGACCCCTACAATGAGCAGTTCTTC.

This clone has only one observation. The CDR3 sequence: CASSPRTSGGTYEQYF. The CDR3 DNA is TGTGCCAGCAGCCCTCGGACTAGCGGGGGGACCTACGAGCAGTACTTC. V and J are TRBV5-4 and TRBJ2-7; 14 nucleotides line up with TRBD2. Germline V lookup: CDR1 SGHNT, CDR2 YYREEE (reference sequence). Trimming cost V 4 bases and J 2 bases; bases outside gene matches: 5. The CDR3 is 16 residues long.

The rearrangement uses TRBV12-3 or TRBV12-4 and TRBJ1-2; D ambiguous. Between the trimmed V and J ends, which lost 3 bases and 8 bases, there was a span of 13 bases. This CDR3 is 13 amino acids long. The CDR3 loop reads CASSFFSASGYTF. The CDR3, as DNA: TGTGCCAGCAGTTTTTTCTCTGCAAGCGGCTACACCTTC.

The V gene is TRBV19, the J gene TRBJ1-1; tentatively, D is TRBD1 (6 bases). The ends were cut back, 5 bases at V and 2 bases at J, with 21 bases in the middle. This CDR3 has 17 residues. Germline CDR1 is LNHDA and CDR2 is SQIVND (reference sequence). CDR3 region: CASSPNKNRVLNTEAFF. CDR3 in DNA: TGTGCCAGTAGTCCGAACAAAAACAGGGTCTTAAACACTGAAGCTTTCTTT.

The chain uses TRBV6-5 and TRBJ1-4; D gene uncertain. The CDR3 contains 13 residues. Germline assignment: CDR1 MNHEY and CDR2 SVGAGI. Trimming pared 6 bases from V and 3 bases from J, leaving 8 bases between. CDR3 in amino acids: CASSPLSNEKLFF. The CDR3 DNA is TGTGCCAGCAGCCCCTTATCTAATGAAAAACTGTTTTTT.

V and J are TRBV5-1 and TRBJ2-7; weak D call: TRBD1 (5 bases). The germline V gene encodes CDR1 SGHRS and CDR2 YFSETQ. V was cut by 2 bases and J by 1 base, with 13 bases left in between. There are 15 residues in the CDR3. The DNA of the CDR3 is TGCGCCAGCAGCTTCAGGGTACCTGGATCCTACGAGCAGTACTTC. Its translation is CASSFRVPGSYEQYF.

The J gene is TRBJ2-2, the V gene TRBV5-1; TRBD1 matches at 10 bases. Unmatched junction bases numbered 8, after V lost 2 bases and J lost 1 base. Germline loops: CDR1 SGHRS, CDR2 YFSETQ. The length of the CDR3 is 18 residues. The CDR3 DNA is TGCGCCAGCAGCTTCCGGGACAGGGGTTTTAAGAACACCGGGGAGCTGTTTTTT. It is translated as CASSFRDRGFKNTGELFF.

This clone appeared a single time. The V and J genes are TRBV9 and TRBJ1-2; 8 bases map to TRBD1. Unmatched junction bases numbered 4, after V lost 0 bases and J lost 6 bases. This CDR3 contains 14 residues. From germline, CDR1 is SGDLS and CDR2 YYNGEE. DNA for the CDR3: TGTGCCAGCAGCGTAGGGACAGGGCTTCATGGCTACACCTTC. Translated, it gives CASSVGTGLHGYTF.

This chain uses TRBV7-6 with TRBJ2-7; no clear D gene. The CDR3 runs 16 residues. CDR1 SGHVS and CDR2 FNYEAQ come from the germline V gene. V lost 3 bases and J lost 6, with 21 bases in between. The CDR3 DNA reads TGTGCCAGCAGCTTGGGCAGTTCTGGAAGTTTATCCGAGCAGTACTTC. Its translation is CASSLGSSGSLSEQYF.